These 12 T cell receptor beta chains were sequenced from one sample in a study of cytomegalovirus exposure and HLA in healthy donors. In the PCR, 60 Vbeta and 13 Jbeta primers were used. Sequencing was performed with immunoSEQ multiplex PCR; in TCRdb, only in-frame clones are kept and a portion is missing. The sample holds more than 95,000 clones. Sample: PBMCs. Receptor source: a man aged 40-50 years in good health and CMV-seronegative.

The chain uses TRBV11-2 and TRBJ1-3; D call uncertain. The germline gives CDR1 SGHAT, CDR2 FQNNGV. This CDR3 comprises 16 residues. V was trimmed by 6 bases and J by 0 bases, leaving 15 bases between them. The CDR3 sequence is CASRSTTTNSGNTIYF. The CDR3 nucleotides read TGTGCCAGCAGATCAACGACGACAAACTCTGGAAACACCATATATTTT.

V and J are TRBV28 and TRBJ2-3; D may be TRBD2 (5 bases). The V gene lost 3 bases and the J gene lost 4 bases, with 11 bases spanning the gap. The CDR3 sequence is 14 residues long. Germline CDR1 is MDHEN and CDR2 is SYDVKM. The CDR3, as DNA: TGTGCCAGCAGTTTCACACTAGTACCAGATACGCAGTATTTT. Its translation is CASSFTLVPDTQYF.

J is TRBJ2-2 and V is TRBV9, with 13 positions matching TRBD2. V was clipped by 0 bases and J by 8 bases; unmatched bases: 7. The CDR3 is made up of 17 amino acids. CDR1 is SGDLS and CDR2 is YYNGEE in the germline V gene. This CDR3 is CASSVGLAGGFAGELFF. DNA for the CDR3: TGTGCCAGCAGCGTAGGACTAGCGGGAGGTTTCGCTGGGGAGCTGTTTTTT.

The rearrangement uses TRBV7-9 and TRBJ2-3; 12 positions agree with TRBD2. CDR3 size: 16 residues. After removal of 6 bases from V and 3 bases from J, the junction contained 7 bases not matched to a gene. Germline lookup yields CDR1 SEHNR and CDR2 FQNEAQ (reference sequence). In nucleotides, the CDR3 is TGTGCCAGCAGAGCTAGCGGGAGGGCCAGTACAGATACGCAGTATTTT. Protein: CASRASGRASTDTQYF.

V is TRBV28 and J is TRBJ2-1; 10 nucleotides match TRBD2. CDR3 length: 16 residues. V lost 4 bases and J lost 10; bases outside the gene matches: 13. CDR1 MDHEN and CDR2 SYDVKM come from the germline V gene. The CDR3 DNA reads TGTGCCAGCAGTTCGCTAGCGGGGGTGGGGGCGGTCGAGCAGTTCTTC. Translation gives CASSSLAGVGAVEQFF.

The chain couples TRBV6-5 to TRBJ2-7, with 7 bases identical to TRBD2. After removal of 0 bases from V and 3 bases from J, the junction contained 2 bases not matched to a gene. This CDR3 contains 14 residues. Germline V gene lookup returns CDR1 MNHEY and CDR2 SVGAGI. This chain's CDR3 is CASSYSWGGYEQYF. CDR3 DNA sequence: TGTGCCAGCAGTTACTCTTGGGGGGGCTACGAGCAGTACTTC.

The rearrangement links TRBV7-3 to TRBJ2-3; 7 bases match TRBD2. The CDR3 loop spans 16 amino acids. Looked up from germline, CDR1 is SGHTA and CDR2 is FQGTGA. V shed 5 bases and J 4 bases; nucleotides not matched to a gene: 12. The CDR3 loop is CASSLRLAGEADTQYF. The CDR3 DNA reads TGTGCCAGCAGCCTCCGACTAGCTGGGGAGGCAGATACGCAGTATTTT.

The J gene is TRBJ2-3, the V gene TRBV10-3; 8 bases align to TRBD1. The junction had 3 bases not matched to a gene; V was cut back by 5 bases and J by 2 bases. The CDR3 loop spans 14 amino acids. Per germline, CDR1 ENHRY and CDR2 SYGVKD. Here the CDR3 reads CAISPDRVTDTQYF. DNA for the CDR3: TGTGCCATCAGTCCGGACAGGGTCACAGATACGCAGTATTTT.

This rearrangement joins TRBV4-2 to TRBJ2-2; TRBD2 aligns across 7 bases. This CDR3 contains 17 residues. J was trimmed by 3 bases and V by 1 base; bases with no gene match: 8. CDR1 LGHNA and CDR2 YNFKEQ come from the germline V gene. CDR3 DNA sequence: TGTGCCAGCAGCCAAGCTAGCGGTCGAGGGCACACCGGGGAGCTGTTTTTT. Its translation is CASSQASGRGHTGELFF.

The CDR3 nucleotides read TGTGCCAGCACTAGAGCAAGCGGCTCCTACGAGCAGTACTTC. This sequence encodes CASTRASGSYEQYF. V usage is TRBV7-6 and J usage is TRBJ2-7; TRBD2 might be the D (5 bases). Per germline, CDR1 SGHVS and CDR2 FNYEAQ. This CDR3 is built from 14 residues. Trimming cost V 7 bases and J 0 bases, with 13 bases left between them. The full variable domain, rest sourced from reference TRBV7-6 and TRBJ2-7, is GAGVSQSPRYKVTKRGQDVALRCDPISGHVSLYWYRQALGQGPEFLTYFNYEAQQDKSGLPNDRFSAERPEGSISTLTIQRTEQRDSAMYRCASTRASGSYEQYFGPGTRLTVT.

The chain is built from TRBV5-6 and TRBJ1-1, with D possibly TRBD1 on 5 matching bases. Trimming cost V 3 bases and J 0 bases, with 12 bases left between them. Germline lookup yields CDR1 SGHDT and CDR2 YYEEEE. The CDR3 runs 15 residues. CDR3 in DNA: TGTGCCAGCAGCTCGTGGGGCAGGGTGAACACTGAAGCTTTCTTT. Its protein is CASSSWGRVNTEAFF.

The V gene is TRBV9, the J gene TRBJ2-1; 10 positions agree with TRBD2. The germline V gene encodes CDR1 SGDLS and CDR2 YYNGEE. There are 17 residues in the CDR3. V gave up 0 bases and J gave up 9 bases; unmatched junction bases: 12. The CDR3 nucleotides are TGTGCCAGCAGCGTAGAGTCTAGCGGGGGCCCCAGGGCTGAGCAGTTCTTC. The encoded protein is CASSVESSGGPRAEQFF.